Ten or more counts support the clone carrying this T cell receptor (beta chain). Its antigen is as yet unknown. This sample is drawn from a study of T cells after yellow fever vaccination. Study-wide findings and caveats: The secondary response showed a weaker magnitude and a faster peak, day 5 versus 15.

The V end was cut by 4 bases, the J end by 5 bases, with 13 bases between. Germline V lookup: CDR1 LGHDT, CDR2 YNNKEL (reference sequence). The length of the CDR3 is 14 residues. MiXCR, run by TCRdb on the 5' RACE reads, gives a single entry per CDR3 protein. The table records 500,000 to 650,000 distinct CDR3 sequences, roughly an eighth of them present only once. Material: PBMCs, obtained on the day of the yellow fever booster vaccination. The rearrangement links TRBV3-1 to TRBJ2-3; D is uncertain. The sequence was obtained from a man younger than 40 who received the YFV17D yellow fever vaccine. The CDR3 nucleotides read TGTGCCAGCAGCCTCGGAATCTCCGGAGATACGCAGTATTTT. Its protein product is CASSLGISGDTQYF.